The sequence of this TCR beta chain was determined in a study of shared clonotypes between healthy human individuals. The repertoire was sequenced with immunoSEQ multiplex PCR; TCRdb's copy has only in-frame clones and lacks some. This table has approximately 460,000 clones, approximately 80% appearing once. Germline CDR1 is ENHRY and CDR2 is SYGVKD. The CDR3 is 12 residues long. J lost 2 bases, V lost 10 bases, and 3 bases had no gene match. The sequence was obtained from a woman aged 35 to 49 in good health. Some clones in this sample may be carry-over from other donors' samples. This sequence joins TRBV10-3 and TRBJ1-2, with 8 bases that match TRBD1. The sample was PBMCs. CDR3 coding DNA: TGTGCCACCCGGACAGGGAACTATGGCTACACCTTC. Translation: CATRTGNYGYTF.